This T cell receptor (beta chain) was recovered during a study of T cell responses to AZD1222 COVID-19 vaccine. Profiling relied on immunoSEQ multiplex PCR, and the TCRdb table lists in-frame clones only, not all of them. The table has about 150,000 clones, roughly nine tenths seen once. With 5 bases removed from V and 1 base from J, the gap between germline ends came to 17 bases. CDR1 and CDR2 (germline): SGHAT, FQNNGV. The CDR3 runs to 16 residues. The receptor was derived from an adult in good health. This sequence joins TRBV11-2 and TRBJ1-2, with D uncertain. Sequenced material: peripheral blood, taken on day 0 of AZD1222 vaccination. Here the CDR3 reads CASSPGGSSNNYGYTF. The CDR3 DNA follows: TGTGCCAGCAGCCCGGGAGGGTCAAGTAATAACTATGGCTACACCTTC.